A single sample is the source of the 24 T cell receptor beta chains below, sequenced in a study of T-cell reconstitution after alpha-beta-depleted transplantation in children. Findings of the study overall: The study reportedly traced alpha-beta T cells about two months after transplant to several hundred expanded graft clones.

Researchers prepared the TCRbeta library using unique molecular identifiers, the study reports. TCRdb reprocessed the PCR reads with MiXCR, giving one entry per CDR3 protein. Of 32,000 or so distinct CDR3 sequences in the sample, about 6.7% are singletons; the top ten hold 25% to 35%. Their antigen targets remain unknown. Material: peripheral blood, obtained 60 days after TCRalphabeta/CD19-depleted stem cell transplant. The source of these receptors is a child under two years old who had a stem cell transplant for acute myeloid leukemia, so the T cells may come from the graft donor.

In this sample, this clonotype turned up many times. CDR3 in DNA: TGTGCCAGCAGCATACAAGGGGGTCGGACTGAAGCTTTCTTT. It translates to CASSIQGGRTEAFF. The chain is built from TRBV5-6 and TRBJ1-1, with D perhaps TRBD1 (6 bases). Germline V gene sequence: CDR1 SGHDT, CDR2 YYEEEE. The germline V and J ends were trimmed by 4 bases and 5 bases, with 15 bases remaining between them. The CDR3 is 14 amino acids.

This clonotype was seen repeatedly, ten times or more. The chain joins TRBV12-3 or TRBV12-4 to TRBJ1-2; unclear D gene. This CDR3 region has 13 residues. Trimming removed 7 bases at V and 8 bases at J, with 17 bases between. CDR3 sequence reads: CASTHGRTGGYTF. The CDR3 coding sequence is TGTGCCAGCACTCATGGGCGCACCGGGGGCTACACCTTC.

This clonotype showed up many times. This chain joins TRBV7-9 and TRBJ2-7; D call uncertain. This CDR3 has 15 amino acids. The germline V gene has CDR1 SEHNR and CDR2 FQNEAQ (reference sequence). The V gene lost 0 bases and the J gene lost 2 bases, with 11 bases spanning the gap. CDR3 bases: TGTGCCAGCAGCTTAGCGCGGTCGCGTCCCTACGAGCAGTACTTC. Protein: CASSLARSRPYEQYF.

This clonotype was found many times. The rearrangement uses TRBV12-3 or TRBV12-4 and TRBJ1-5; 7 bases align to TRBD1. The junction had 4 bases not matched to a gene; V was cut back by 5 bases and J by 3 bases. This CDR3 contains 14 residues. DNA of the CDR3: TGTGCCAGCAGTGGACAGGCCTTCAATCAGCCCCAGCATTTT. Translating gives CASSGQAFNQPQHF.

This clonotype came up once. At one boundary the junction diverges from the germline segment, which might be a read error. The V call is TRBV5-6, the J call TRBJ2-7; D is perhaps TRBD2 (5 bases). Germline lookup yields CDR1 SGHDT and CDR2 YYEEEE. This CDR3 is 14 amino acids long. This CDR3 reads CASSPGLGSYAQYF. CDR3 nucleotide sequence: TGTGCCAGCAGCCCCGGACTCGGCTCCTACGCGCAGTACTTC.

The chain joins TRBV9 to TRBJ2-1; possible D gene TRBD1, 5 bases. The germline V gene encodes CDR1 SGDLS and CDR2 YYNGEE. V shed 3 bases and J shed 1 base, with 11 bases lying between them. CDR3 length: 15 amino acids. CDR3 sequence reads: CASSATQGSYNEQFF. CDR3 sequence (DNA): TGTGCCAGCAGCGCCACCCAGGGATCCTACAATGAGCAGTTCTTC.

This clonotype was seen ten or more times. DNA for the CDR3: TGTGCCAGCAGTTTGGGACAGTCGGGCTACGAGCAGTACTTC. Encoded protein: CASSLGQSGYEQYF. The chain joins TRBV27 to TRBJ2-7; 7 bases map to TRBD1. The trim removed 3 bases at V and 3 bases at J, leaving 5 bases unmatched. The CDR3 is made up of 14 amino acids. CDR1 and CDR2 from the germline V gene are MNHEY and SMNVEV (reference sequence).

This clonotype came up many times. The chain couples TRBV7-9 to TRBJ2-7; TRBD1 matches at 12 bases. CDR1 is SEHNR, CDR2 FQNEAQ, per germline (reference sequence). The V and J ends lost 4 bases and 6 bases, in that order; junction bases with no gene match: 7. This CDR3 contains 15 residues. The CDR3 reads CASSSSGQGAGEQYF. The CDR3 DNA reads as TGTGCCAGCAGCTCATCGGGACAGGGGGCCGGCGAGCAGTACTTC.

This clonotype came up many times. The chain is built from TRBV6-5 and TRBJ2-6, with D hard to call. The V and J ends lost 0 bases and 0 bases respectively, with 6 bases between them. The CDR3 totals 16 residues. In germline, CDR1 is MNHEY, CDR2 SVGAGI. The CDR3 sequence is CASSYSILSGANVLTF. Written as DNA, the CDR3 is TGTGCCAGCAGTTACTCGATACTCTCTGGGGCCAACGTCCTGACTTTC.

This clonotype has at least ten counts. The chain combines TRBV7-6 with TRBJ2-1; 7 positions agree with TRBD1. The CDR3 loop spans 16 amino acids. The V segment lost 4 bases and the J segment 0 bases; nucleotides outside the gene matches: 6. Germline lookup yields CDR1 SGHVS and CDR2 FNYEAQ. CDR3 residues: CASSWNRGSSYNEQFF. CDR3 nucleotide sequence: TGTGCCAGCAGCTGGAACAGGGGAAGCTCCTACAATGAGCAGTTCTTC.

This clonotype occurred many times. CDR3 residues: CASSVDQRDTGTQYF. The CDR3 DNA reads as TGTGCCAGCAGCGTAGATCAGCGGGACACGGGGACCCAGTACTTC. The chain joins TRBV9 to TRBJ2-5, with D maybe TRBD2 (7 bases). Trimming left V 0 bases short and J 7 bases short, with 16 bases between. CDR1 is SGDLS, CDR2 YYNGEE, per germline. CDR3 size: 15 residues.

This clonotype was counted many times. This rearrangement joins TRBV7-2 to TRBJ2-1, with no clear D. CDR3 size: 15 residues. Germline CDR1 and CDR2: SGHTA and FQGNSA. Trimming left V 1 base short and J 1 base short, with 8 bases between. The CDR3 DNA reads TGTGCCAGCAGCTTAGGATTTGGGTCCTACAATGAGCAGTTCTTC. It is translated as CASSLGFGSYNEQFF.

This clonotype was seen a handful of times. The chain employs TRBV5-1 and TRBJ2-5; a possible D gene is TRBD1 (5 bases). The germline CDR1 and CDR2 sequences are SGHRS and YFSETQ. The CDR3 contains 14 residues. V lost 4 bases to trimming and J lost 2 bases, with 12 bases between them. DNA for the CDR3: TGCGCCAGCAGCACCCAGGGCCATCAAGAGACCCAGTACTTC. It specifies CASSTQGHQETQYF.

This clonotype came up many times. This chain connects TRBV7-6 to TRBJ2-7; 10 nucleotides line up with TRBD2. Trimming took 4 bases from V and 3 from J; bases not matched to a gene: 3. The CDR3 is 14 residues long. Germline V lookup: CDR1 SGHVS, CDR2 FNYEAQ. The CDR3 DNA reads TGTGCCAGCAGCTCATCTAGCGGGAGCTACGAGCAGTACTTC. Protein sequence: CASSSSSGSYEQYF.

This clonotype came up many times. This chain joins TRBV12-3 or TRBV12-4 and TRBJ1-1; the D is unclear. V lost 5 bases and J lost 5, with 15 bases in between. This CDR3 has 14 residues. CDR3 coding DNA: TGTGCCAGCAGTCTATTTCAGTCGGCGACTGAAGCTTTCTTT. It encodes CASSLFQSATEAFF.

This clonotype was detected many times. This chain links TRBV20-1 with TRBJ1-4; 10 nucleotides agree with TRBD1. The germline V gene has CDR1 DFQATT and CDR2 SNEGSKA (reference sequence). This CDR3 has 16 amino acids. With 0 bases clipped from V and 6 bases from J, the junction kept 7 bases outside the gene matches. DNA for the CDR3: TGCAGTGCTAGAGACCGCCGACAGGGGGCCCATGAAAAACTGTTTTTT. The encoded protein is CSARDRRQGAHEKLFF.

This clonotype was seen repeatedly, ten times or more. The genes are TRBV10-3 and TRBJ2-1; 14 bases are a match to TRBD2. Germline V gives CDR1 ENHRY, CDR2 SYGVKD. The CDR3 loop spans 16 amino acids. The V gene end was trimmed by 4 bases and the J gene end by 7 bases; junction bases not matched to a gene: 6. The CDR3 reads CAISGPTSGRANEQFF. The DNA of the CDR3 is TGTGCCATCAGTGGGCCGACTAGCGGGAGGGCTAATGAGCAGTTCTTC.

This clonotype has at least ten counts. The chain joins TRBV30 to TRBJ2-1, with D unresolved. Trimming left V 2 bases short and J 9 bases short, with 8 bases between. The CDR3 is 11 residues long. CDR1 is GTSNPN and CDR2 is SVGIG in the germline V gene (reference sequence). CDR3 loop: CAWSFSPEQFF. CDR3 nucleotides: TGTGCCTGGAGTTTCTCCCCTGAGCAGTTCTTC. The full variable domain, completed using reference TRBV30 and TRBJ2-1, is SQTIHQWPATLVQPVGSPLSLECTVEGTSNPNLYWYRQAAGRGLQLLFYSVGIGQISSEVPQNLSASRPQDRQFILSSKKLLLSDSGFYLCAWSFSPEQFFGPGTRLTVL.

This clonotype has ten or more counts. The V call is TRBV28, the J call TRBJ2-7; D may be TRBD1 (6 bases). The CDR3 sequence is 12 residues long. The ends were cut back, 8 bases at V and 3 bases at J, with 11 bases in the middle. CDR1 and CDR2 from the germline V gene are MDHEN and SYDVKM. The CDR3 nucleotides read TGTGCCAGCGGCCCGGACAGCTACGAGCAGTACTTC. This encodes CASGPDSYEQYF.

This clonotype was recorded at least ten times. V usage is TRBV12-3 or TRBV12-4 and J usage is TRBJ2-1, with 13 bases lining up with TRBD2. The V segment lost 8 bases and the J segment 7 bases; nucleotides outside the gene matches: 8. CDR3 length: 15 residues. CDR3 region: CASRRGLAGINEQFF. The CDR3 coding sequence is TGTGCCAGCCGTAGGGGACTAGCGGGAATAAATGAGCAGTTCTTC.

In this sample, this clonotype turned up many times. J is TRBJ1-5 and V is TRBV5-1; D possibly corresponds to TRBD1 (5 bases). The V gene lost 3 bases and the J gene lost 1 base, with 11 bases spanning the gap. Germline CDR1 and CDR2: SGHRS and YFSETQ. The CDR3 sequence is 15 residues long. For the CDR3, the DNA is TGCGCCAGCAGCTGGGAAAGGGGAAGCAATCAGCCCCAGCATTTT. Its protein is CASSWERGSNQPQHF.

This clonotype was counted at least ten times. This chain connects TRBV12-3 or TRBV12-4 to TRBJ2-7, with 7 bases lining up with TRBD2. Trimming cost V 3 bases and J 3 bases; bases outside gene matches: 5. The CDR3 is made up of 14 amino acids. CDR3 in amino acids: CASSFRGGGYEQYF. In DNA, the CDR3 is TGTGCCAGCAGTTTCCGCGGGGGAGGCTACGAGCAGTACTTC.

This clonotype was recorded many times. CDR3 DNA sequence: TGTGCCAGCAGCAAGACAGGGGGCCCCGGGTACGAGCAGTACTTC. Translating it yields CASSKTGGPGYEQYF. V gene TRBV9 combines with J gene TRBJ2-7, with 10 bases identical to TRBD1. V lost 4 bases, J lost 4 bases, and 8 bases stayed unmatched. Germline CDR1 is SGDLS and CDR2 is YYNGEE. The CDR3 extends over 15 amino acids.

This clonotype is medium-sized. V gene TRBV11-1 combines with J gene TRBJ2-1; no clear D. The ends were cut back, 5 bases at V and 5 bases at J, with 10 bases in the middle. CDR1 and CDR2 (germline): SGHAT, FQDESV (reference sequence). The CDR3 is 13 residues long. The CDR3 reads CASSTDRNNEQFF. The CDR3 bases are TGTGCCAGCAGCACGGACCGCAACAATGAGCAGTTCTTC.